This passage covers 19 T cell receptor beta chains from one sample sequenced in a study of blood T cell repertoires in COVID-19. Generated by immunoSEQ multiplex PCR, the TCRdb table keeps only in-frame clones and is missing some. This sample carries about 260,000 clones, around 86% of them seen once, and the ten largest clones take around 3.6%. Sequenced material: peripheral blood. These receptors originate from a man younger than 35 with active or convalescent COVID-19.

The gene calls are TRBV2 and TRBJ2-1; D is unresolved. The germline CDR1 and CDR2 sequences are SNHLY and FYNNEI. The CDR3 extends over 11 amino acids. V lost 5 bases, J lost 5 bases, and 4 bases lay in between. The DNA of the CDR3 is TGTGCCAGCAGTCTCGACAATGAGCAGTTCTTC. This gives the protein CASSLDNEQFF.

This chain connects TRBV9 to TRBJ2-5, with D perhaps TRBD2 (6 bases). Looked up from germline, CDR1 is SGDLS and CDR2 is YYNGEE. CDR3 length equals 13 residues. Trimming took 0 bases from V and 3 from J, leaving 6 bases between them. The CDR3 protein is CASSVGGEETQYF. The CDR3 bases are TGTGCCAGCAGCGTAGGCGGGGAAGAGACCCAGTACTTC.

The chain recombines TRBV7-9 with TRBJ1-2; no reliable D call. Germline values: CDR1 SEHNR, CDR2 FQNEAQ (reference sequence). V was cut by 5 bases and J by 6 bases, with 10 bases left in between. CDR3 length equals 12 residues. CDR3 sequence reads: CASSLHSDGYTF. The CDR3 nucleotides read TGTGCCAGCAGCCTTCACTCCGATGGCTACACCTTC.

This clone was detected only once. The chain is built from TRBV12-5 and TRBJ2-7; 8 bases fit TRBD1. This CDR3 spans 15 amino acids. V gave up 5 bases and J gave up 2 bases; unmatched junction bases: 8. Germline CDR1 and CDR2: LGHNT and FRNRAP. The DNA of the CDR3 is TGTGCTAGTGGTGACAGACAGGGGTCAACCTACGAGCAGTACTTC. Its translation is CASGDRQGSTYEQYF. Full variable domain (rest looked up from reference TRBV12-5 and TRBJ2-7): DARVTQTPRHKVTEMGQEVTMRCQPILGHNTVFWYRQTMMQGLELLAYFRNRAPLDDSGMPKDRFSAEMPDATLATLKIQPSEPRDSAVYFCASGDRQGSTYEQYFGPGTRLTVT.

The chain uses TRBV7-6 and TRBJ2-3, with 10 bases lining up with TRBD2. J lost 2 bases, V lost 4 bases, and 6 bases had no gene match. This CDR3 has 16 amino acids. CDR1 is SGHVS, CDR2 FNYEAQ, per germline. This CDR3 reads CASSSRTSGTTDTQYF. CDR3 nucleotides: TGTGCCAGCAGCTCGCGGACTAGCGGCACCACAGATACGCAGTATTTT.

As for this clone: In the same sample, other DNA sequences code for this CDR3. The genes are TRBV9 and TRBJ1-1, with 7 nucleotides matching TRBD1. CDR3 length: 13 residues. The trim removed 3 bases at V and 1 base at J, leaving 0 bases unmatched. Germline V gene lookup returns CDR1 SGDLS and CDR2 YYNGEE. CDR3 in amino acids: CASSGQGNTEAFF. The DNA for the CDR3 is TGTGCCAGCAGCGGACAGGGGAACACTGAAGCTTTCTTT.

The chain links TRBV18 to TRBJ1-3; 9 nucleotides match TRBD1. CDR1 is KGHSH, CDR2 LQKENI, per germline. The CDR3 extends over 17 amino acids. V lost 3 bases to trimming and J lost 0 bases; unmatched junction nucleotides: 6. DNA of the CDR3: TGTGCCAGCTCACCGCGGGGACAGGGAGACTCTGGAAACACCATATATTTT. This gives the protein CASSPRGQGDSGNTIYF.

The chain uses TRBV29-1 and TRBJ1-1; weak D call: TRBD1 (5 bases). Germline values: CDR1 SQVTM, CDR2 ANQGSEA. The V and J ends lost 2 bases and 1 base respectively, with 14 bases between them. CDR3 length equals 15 residues. The CDR3: CSVESRALGNTEAFF. The CDR3 nucleotides read TGCAGCGTTGAATCCAGGGCCCTGGGGAACACTGAAGCTTTCTTT.

The chain joins TRBV5-6 to TRBJ1-5; 7 positions match TRBD1. V lost 1 base to trimming and J lost 4 bases; unmatched junction nucleotides: 5. The germline V gene has CDR1 SGHDT and CDR2 YYEEEE. This CDR3 is 15 amino acids long. The CDR3 protein is CASSLRGPHNQPQHF. CDR3 DNA: TGTGCCAGCAGCTTGAGGGGGCCCCATAATCAGCCCCAGCATTTT.

CDR3 nucleotides: TGTGCCAGCAGCCAAGATATAGGAAACACCATATATTTT. Its protein is CASSQDIGNTIYF. The V call is TRBV3-1 (or the pseudogene TRBV3-2), the J call TRBJ1-3; D is uncertain. This CDR3 is 13 amino acids long. Trimming took 0 bases from V and 4 from J, leaving 4 bases between them. Germline V lookup: CDR1 LGHDT, CDR2 YNNKEL (reference sequence).

The rearrangement joins TRBV27 to TRBJ2-7, with a possible D match to TRBD1 (5 bases). Germline V gene data show CDR1 as MNHEY and CDR2 as SMNVEV (reference sequence). Trimming left V 6 bases short and J 3 bases short, with 12 bases between. The CDR3 runs to 13 residues. Written as DNA, the CDR3 is TGTGCCAGCAGCCACGACAGAAACTACGAGCAGTACTTC. Its protein is CASSHDRNYEQYF.

The chain couples TRBV5-6 to TRBJ1-6; 9 bases align to TRBD1. V lost 2 bases, J lost 7 bases, and 4 bases stayed unmatched. Germline CDR1 SGHDT, CDR2 YYEEEE. This CDR3 is 15 amino acids long. CDR3 sequence reads: CASSFPGTGNSPLHF. DNA for the CDR3: TGTGCCAGCAGCTTCCCCGGGACAGGGAATTCACCCCTCCACTTT. The variable domain in full, completed from reference TRBV5-6 and TRBJ1-6, reads DAGVTQSPTHLIKTRGQQVTLRCSPKSGHDTVSWYQQALGQGPQFIFQYYEEEERQRGNFPDRFSGHQFPNYSSELNVNALLLGDSALYLCASSFPGTGNSPLHFGNGTRLTVT.

The chain joins TRBV6-5 to TRBJ2-7; D is possibly TRBD1 (5 bases). Trimming left V 6 bases short and J 6 bases short, with 9 bases between. The CDR3 runs 11 residues. Germline-derived CDR1 and CDR2 are MNHEY and SVGAGI. This CDR3 is CASSNRREQYF. The DNA for the CDR3 is TGTGCCAGCAGCAACAGGCGCGAGCAGTACTTC.

The V and J genes are TRBV2 and TRBJ1-1, with a possible D match to TRBD1 (6 bases). V gave up 8 bases and J gave up 11 bases, with 18 bases separating them. Germline V gene sequence: CDR1 SNHLY, CDR2 FYNNEI. The CDR3 spans 12 residues. The CDR3 spells CASGTFQPEAFF. In nucleotides, the CDR3 is TGTGCCAGCGGGACATTCCAACCAGAGGCTTTCTTT.

The rearrangement joins TRBV5-6 to TRBJ2-3; TRBD2 matches at 8 bases. The CDR3 runs 14 residues. Trimming at V came to 1 base and at J to 4 bases, leaving 2 bases not matched to a gene. Germline V gene lookup returns CDR1 SGHDT and CDR2 YYEEEE. The CDR3: CASSLRGGADTQYF. Here the CDR3 DNA reads TGTGCCAGCAGCTTGCGGGGGGGGGCAGATACGCAGTATTTT.

This clone showed up just once. The chain couples TRBV7-2 to TRBJ2-3; D is uncertain. Germline values: CDR1 SGHTA, CDR2 FQGNSA. With 2 bases removed from V and 2 bases from J, the gap between germline ends came to 11 bases. CDR3 length: 15 residues. CDR3 residues: CASSLIAPNTDTQYF. The DNA for the CDR3 is TGTGCCAGCAGCTTAATAGCCCCCAACACAGATACGCAGTATTTT.

This clone appeared a single time. V and J are TRBV27 and TRBJ1-6; maybe TRBD1 (5 bases). V was shortened by 8 bases and J by 6 bases, with 11 bases between the two germline ends. Per germline, CDR1 MNHEY and CDR2 SMNVEV (reference sequence). The CDR3 totals 13 residues. The CDR3 loop is CASHDSINSPLHF. Here the CDR3 DNA reads TGTGCCAGCCACGACAGTATTAATTCACCCCTCCACTTT.

This chain links TRBV6-5 with TRBJ2-1; 10 nucleotides line up with TRBD2. CDR1 and CDR2 from the germline V gene are MNHEY and SVGAGI. J lost 7 bases, V lost 6 bases, and 6 bases had no gene match. The CDR3 covers 14 residues. The CDR3, as DNA: TGTGCCAGCAGCCCCCCGGGACTAGCGAATGAGCAGTTCTTC. Its translation: CASSPPGLANEQFF.

This rearrangement joins TRBV28 to TRBJ2-7; TRBD1 agrees at 8 bases. CDR3 size: 14 residues. The V gene end was trimmed by 6 bases and the J gene end by 6 bases; junction bases not matched to a gene: 10. CDR1 MDHEN and CDR2 SYDVKM come from the germline V gene. In nucleotides, the CDR3 is TGTGCCAGCAGCCCGGACAGGGTTACTATCGAGCAGTACTTC. Its protein product is CASSPDRVTIEQYF. The full variable domain, completed using reference TRBV28 and TRBJ2-7, is DVKVTQSSRYLVKRTGEKVFLECVQDMDHENMFWYRQDPGLGLRLIYFSYDVKMKEKGDIPEGYSVSREKKERFSLILESASTNQTSMYLCASSPDRVTIEQYFGPGTRLTVT.